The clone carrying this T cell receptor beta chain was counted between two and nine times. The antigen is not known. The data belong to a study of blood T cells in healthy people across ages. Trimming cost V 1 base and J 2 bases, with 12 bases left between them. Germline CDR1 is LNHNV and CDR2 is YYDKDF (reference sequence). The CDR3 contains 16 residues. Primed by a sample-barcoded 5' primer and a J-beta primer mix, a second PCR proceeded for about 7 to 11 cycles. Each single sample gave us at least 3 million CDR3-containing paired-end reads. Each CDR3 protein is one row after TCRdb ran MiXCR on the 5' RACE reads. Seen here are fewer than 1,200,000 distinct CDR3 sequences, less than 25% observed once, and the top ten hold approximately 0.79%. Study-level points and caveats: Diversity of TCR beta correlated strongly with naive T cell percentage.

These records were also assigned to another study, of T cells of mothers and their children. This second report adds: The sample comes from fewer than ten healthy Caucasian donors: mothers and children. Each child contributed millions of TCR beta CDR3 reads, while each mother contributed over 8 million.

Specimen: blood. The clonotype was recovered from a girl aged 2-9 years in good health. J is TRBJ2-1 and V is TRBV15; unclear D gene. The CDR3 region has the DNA TGTGCCACCAGCAGAGTGCTGATGACCACCTACAATGAGCAGTTCTTC. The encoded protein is CATSRVLMTTYNEQFF.